Listed here are 18 T cell receptor beta chains from one sample, sequenced in a study of CD8 T cells in ankylosing spondylitis. In TCRdb, the 5' RACE reads were re-called with MiXCR into one record per CDR3 protein. In the table there are about 150,000 distinct CDR3 sequences, 44% of which are singletons. Sequencing input: synovial fluid, either unsorted or a sorted T cell fraction (not recorded which). All receptors derive from a male donor with ankylosing spondylitis.

The rearrangement links TRBV4-1 to TRBJ1-2, with 9 bases identical to TRBD1. The germline V gene has CDR1 MGHRA and CDR2 YSYEKL. The V gene end was trimmed by 0 bases and the J gene end by 5 bases; junction bases not matched to a gene: 16. This CDR3 is 19 amino acids long. The CDR3 nucleotides read TGCGCCAGCAGCCAAGAATCGGGGACAGGGTATAACGTGGGTTATGGCTACACCTTC. Protein sequence: CASSQESGTGYNVGYGYTF.

This chain's CDR3 is CASSDTSRSYNEQFF. The DNA for the CDR3 is TGTGCCAGCAGTGACACCTCGCGCTCCTACAATGAGCAGTTCTTC. V and J are TRBV6-2 or TRBV6-3 and TRBJ2-1; no clear D gene. The germline CDR1 and CDR2 sequences are MNHEY and SVGEGT. The V end was cut by 5 bases, the J end by 0 bases, with 11 bases between. The CDR3 is made up of 15 amino acids.

The gene calls are TRBV10-3 and TRBJ1-2; weak D call: TRBD1 (6 bases). There are 13 residues in the CDR3. V was cut by 4 bases and J by 6 bases, with 12 bases left in between. The germline gives CDR1 ENHRY, CDR2 SYGVKD. The CDR3, as DNA: TGTGCCATCAGTGGGACAGACCGTGATGGCTACACCTTC. Encoded protein: CAISGTDRDGYTF.

J is TRBJ2-7 and V is TRBV28; 8 positions agree with TRBD2. Germline CDR1 and CDR2: MDHEN and SYDVKM. The V segment lost 1 base and the J segment 3 bases; nucleotides outside the gene matches: 14. CDR3 length: 18 residues. The CDR3 coding sequence is TGTGCCAGCAGTTTATCCCTCGCCCCACTAGCGGAGCGCTACGAGCAGTACTTC. It encodes CASSLSLAPLAERYEQYF.

In its sample, this clonotype was seen a few times. This chain links TRBV7-9 with TRBJ2-1; 13 positions agree with TRBD2. The CDR3 extends over 16 amino acids. V gave up 5 bases and J gave up 8 bases; unmatched junction bases: 9. CDR1 SEHNR and CDR2 FQNEAQ come from the germline V gene (reference sequence). CDR3 nucleotide sequence: TGTGCCAGCAGCAACACCGGGACTAGCGGGGTCGATGAGCAGTTCTTC. This codes for CASSNTGTSGVDEQFF.

The gene calls are TRBV5-1 and TRBJ1-3; D is uncertain. The germline gives CDR1 SGHRS, CDR2 YFSETQ. V dropped 2 bases and J dropped 0 bases, with 15 bases sitting between them. The CDR3 runs to 17 residues. CDR3 region: CASSFRKLAISGNTIYF. CDR3 in DNA: TGCGCCAGCAGCTTCCGAAAGTTGGCGATCTCTGGAAACACCATATATTTT.

V and J are TRBV6-5 and TRBJ1-2; 7 nucleotides align to TRBD1. Germline assignment: CDR1 MNHEY and CDR2 SVGAGI. The length of the CDR3 is 17 residues. J gave up 1 base and V 7 bases, and 15 bases lay outside the gene matches. The chain's CDR3 is CASTLSSTGELNYGYTF. CDR3 nucleotides: TGTGCCAGCACTTTATCCTCCACAGGGGAACTTAACTATGGCTACACCTTC.

This rearrangement joins TRBV6-1 to TRBJ2-1, with 9 bases aligning to TRBD2. The CDR3 sequence is 13 residues long. Germline lookup yields CDR1 MNHNS and CDR2 SASEGT. J was trimmed by 6 bases and V by 7 bases; bases with no gene match: 4. Here the CDR3 DNA reads TGTGCCAGCAACGAGCGGGAGGCCAATGAGCAGTTCTTC. Residues: CASNEREANEQFF.

The chain is built from TRBV19 and TRBJ2-5; the match to TRBD2 covers 7 bases. After removal of 2 bases from V and 3 bases from J, the junction contained 3 bases not matched to a gene. This CDR3 has 14 residues. The germline gives CDR1 LNHDA, CDR2 SQIVND (reference sequence). This CDR3 is CASSISGTKETQYF. CDR3 nucleotide sequence: TGTGCCAGTAGTATATCAGGGACTAAAGAGACCCAGTACTTC.

The J gene is TRBJ2-1, the V gene TRBV6-2 or TRBV6-3; 9 nucleotides align to TRBD1. From germline, CDR1 is MNHEY and CDR2 SVGEGT. This CDR3 has 19 residues. V lost 5 bases, J lost 0 bases, and 14 bases stayed unmatched. The CDR3 coding sequence is TGTGCCAGCAGTAACCGGGACAGGGAATTCTCTGGCTCCTACAATGAGCAGTTCTTC. The encoded protein is CASSNRDREFSGSYNEQFF.

J is TRBJ2-7 and V is TRBV5-1; 7 bases fit TRBD1. This CDR3 has 14 amino acids. The germline CDR1 and CDR2 sequences are SGHRS and YFSETQ. The trim removed 1 base at V and 4 bases at J, leaving 5 bases unmatched. CDR3 bases: TGCGCCAGCAGCTTGAAGGGGGCGATGTACGAGCAGTACTTC. Encoded protein: CASSLKGAMYEQYF.

This clonotype was seen a handful of times. V gene TRBV5-6 combines with J gene TRBJ2-2, with 13 nucleotides matching TRBD2. This CDR3 spans 16 amino acids. V trimming: 3 bases; J trimming: 6 bases; junction bases outside the gene matches: 5. CDR1 is SGHDT and CDR2 is YYEEEE in the germline V gene. The CDR3: CASSSGLAGVSGELFF. CDR3 bases: TGTGCCAGCAGCTCCGGACTAGCGGGGGTTTCCGGGGAGCTGTTTTTT.

This clonotype was picked up a small number of times. CDR3 nucleotide sequence: TGTGCCATCAGTGAACACCTCTACGAGCAGTACTTC. It codes for CAISEHLYEQYF. The rearrangement links TRBV10-3 to TRBJ2-7; D is unresolved. Germline V gene lookup returns CDR1 ENHRY and CDR2 SYGVKD. The germline V and J ends were trimmed by 3 bases and 3 bases, with 6 bases remaining between them. CDR3 size: 12 residues.

V gene TRBV5-1 combines with J gene TRBJ1-1, with D tentatively TRBD1 (5 bases). Germline V gene sequence: CDR1 SGHRS, CDR2 YFSETQ. Trimming pared 0 bases from V and 4 bases from J, leaving 13 bases between. The CDR3 has 15 residues. The CDR3 sequence is CASSLVWGSGTEAFF. The CDR3 nucleotides read TGCGCCAGCAGCTTGGTGTGGGGCTCTGGCACTGAAGCTTTCTTT.

This chain links TRBV7-9 with TRBJ2-5; the match to TRBD2 covers 8 bases. The CDR3 sequence is 16 residues long. Per the germline V gene, CDR1 is SEHNR and CDR2 is FQNEAQ (reference sequence). V shed 5 bases, J shed 2 bases, and the junction held 10 bases outside the gene matches. The CDR3, as DNA: TGTGCCAGCAGCGGGGGAATAGCGGGGAGTCAAGAGACCCAGTACTTC. Translation: CASSGGIAGSQETQYF.

The chain has TRBV7-9 and TRBJ2-3; D is unresolved. The germline gives CDR1 SEHNR, CDR2 FQNEAQ (reference sequence). V lost 5 bases, J lost 2 bases, and 8 bases lay in between. The length of the CDR3 is 13 residues. Written as DNA, the CDR3 is TGTGCCAGCAGCGAGCCTTTCACAGATACGCAGTATTTT. Translation gives CASSEPFTDTQYF.

This clonotype was counted only a few times. Compared with germline, one end of the junction differs, possibly owing to a read error. The rearrangement uses TRBV4-2 and TRBJ1-2; TRBD1 agrees at 8 bases. Germline assignment: CDR1 LGHNA and CDR2 YNFKEQ. CDR3 size: 14 residues. CDR3 amino acids: CASTQQGEWYGYTF. As DNA, the CDR3 is TGTGCCAGCACCCAACAGGGGGAATGGTATGGCTACACCTTC.

At least ten counts were recorded for this clonotype. V and J are TRBV4-2 and TRBJ2-2; D is possibly TRBD2 (6 bases). Germline values: CDR1 LGHNA, CDR2 YNFKEQ. Trimming removed 1 base from V and 3 bases from J, with 6 bases in between. This CDR3 region has 14 residues. For the CDR3, the DNA is TGTGCCAGCAGCCAAGGACTAGACACCGGGGAGCTGTTTTTT. Protein sequence: CASSQGLDTGELFF.